These 2 T cell receptor beta chains were all obtained from the same sample, sequenced in a study of T cells in Graves' hyperthyroidism and ophthalmopathy. Researchers amplified the TCR beta CDR3 regions from RNA transcripts. First-round RT-PCR of the TCR CDR3 relied on the HTBI primer set. In TCRdb, the multiplex PCR reads were re-called with MiXCR into one record per CDR3 protein. This table holds roughly 650,000 distinct CDR3 sequences, roughly a sixth found once. Sequencing was performed on blood. Receptors originate from a woman between 40 and 55 years old with Graves' ophthalmopathy.

This clonotype occurred many times. This chain connects TRBV2 to TRBJ2-2; TRBD2 matches at 11 bases. CDR3 length: 16 amino acids. Losses at the gene ends were 5 bases for V and 0 bases for J; bases not matched to a gene: 2. Germline V gene lookup returns CDR1 SNHLY and CDR2 FYNNEI. CDR3 sequence: CASSPTSGANTGELFF. CDR3 bases: TGTGCCAGCAGTCCGACTAGCGGGGCGAACACCGGGGAGCTGTTTTTT. Looking up the rest from reference TRBV2 and TRBJ2-2 gives the full variable domain: EPEVTQTPSHQVTQMGQEVILRCVPISNHLYFYWYRQILGQKVEFLVSFYNNEISEKSEIFDDQFSVERPDGSNFTLKIRSTKLEDSAMYFCASSPTSGANTGELFFGEGSRLTVL.

The J gene is TRBJ2-5, the V gene TRBV19; D not resolved. Germline V lookup: CDR1 LNHDA, CDR2 SQIVND (reference sequence). CDR3 length: 17 amino acids. Trimming removed 0 bases at V and 0 bases at J, with 14 bases between. CDR3 in amino acids: CASSIEGRASYQETQYF. For the CDR3, the DNA is TGTGCCAGTAGTATAGAAGGCCGGGCCAGCTACCAAGAGACCCAGTACTTC. Full variable domain (remainder filled in from reference TRBV19 and TRBJ2-5): DGGITQSPKYLFRKEGQNVTLSCEQNLNHDAMYWYRQDPGQGLRLIYYSQIVNDFQKGDIAEGYSVSREKKESFPLTVTSAQKNPTAFYLCASSIEGRASYQETQYFGPGTRLLVL.